The TCR beta chain described here comes from a study of glioma-infiltrating T cells after dendritic cell vaccination. Selection required adequate fresh-frozen tumor tissue plus more than two years' survival data. None of the glioblastoma patients had an isocitrate dehydrogenase mutation. As for this clone: Its cognate antigen is unknown.

Only in-frame clones appear in the TCRdb table, and some are missing; sequencing was by immunoSEQ multiplex PCR. Of around 96,000 clones in the sample, roughly three quarters were seen once. General observations from the study: Patients with more pretreatment TILs had longer time to progression and survival.

With 0 bases removed from V and 9 bases from J, the gap between germline ends came to 15 bases. CDR3 length equals 15 residues. Germline CDR1 GTSNPN, CDR2 SVGIG (reference sequence). The chain uses TRBV30 and TRBJ1-6, with D possibly being TRBD1 (5 bases). The receptor was isolated from a human donor with glioblastoma. Sequencing used blood, obtained before dendritic cell vaccination. CDR3 protein: CAWSVPPGQGSPLHF. CDR3 bases: TGTGCCTGGAGTGTACCACCCGGGCAGGGTTCACCCCTCCACTTT.